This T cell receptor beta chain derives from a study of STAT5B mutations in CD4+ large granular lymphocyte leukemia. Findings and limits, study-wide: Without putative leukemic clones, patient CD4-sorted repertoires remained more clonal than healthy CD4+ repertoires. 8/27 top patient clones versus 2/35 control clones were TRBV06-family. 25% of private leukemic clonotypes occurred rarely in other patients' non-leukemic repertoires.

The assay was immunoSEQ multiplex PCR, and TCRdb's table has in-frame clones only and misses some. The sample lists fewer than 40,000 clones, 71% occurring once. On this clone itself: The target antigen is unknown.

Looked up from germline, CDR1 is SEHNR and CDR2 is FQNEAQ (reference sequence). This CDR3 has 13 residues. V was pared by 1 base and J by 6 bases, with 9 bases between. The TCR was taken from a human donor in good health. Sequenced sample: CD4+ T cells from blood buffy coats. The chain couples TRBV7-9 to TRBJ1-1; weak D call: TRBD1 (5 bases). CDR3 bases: TGTGCCAGCAGCTTAGGACAGTTCCCTGAAGCTTTCTTT. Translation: CASSLGQFPEAFF.